A selection of T cell receptor beta chains follows, all from one sample in a study of blood T cell repertoires in COVID-19. Sequencing was performed with immunoSEQ multiplex PCR; in TCRdb, only in-frame clones are kept and a portion is missing. The data show 95,000 to 130,000 clones, roughly 85% seen once. The sequenced material came from peripheral blood. The receptor set was obtained from a man aged 25-40 years with acute or convalescent COVID-19. Both conserved end residues are part of each CDR3. The D gene is left open where the match is weak. Clone size is stated in some rows and not others, as once, few, many or a class when expanded.

clone_size d_call j_call v_call cdr3_aa cdr3_nt
NA TRBD2 TRBJ2-3 TRBV7-3 CASSLGLASTDTQYF TGCGCCAGCAGCTTAGGACTAGCGAGCACAGATACGCAGTATTTT
few NA TRBJ1-5 TRBV11-1 CASSLFPNQPQHF TGTGCCAGCAGCTTATTTCCGAATCAGCCCCAGCATTTT
NA NA TRBJ2-3 TRBV7-9 CASSFGQRTDTQYF TGTGCCAGCAGCTTCGGACAACGCACAGATACGCAGTATTTT
NA TRBD2 TRBJ2-1 TRBV7-2 CASSLEGTSGRANEQFF TGTGCCAGCAGCTTAGAGGGGACTAGCGGGAGGGCCAATGAGCAGTTCTTC
once NA TRBJ2-2 TRBV11-1 CASSLGSYPNTGELFF TGTGCCAGCAGCTTAGGATCCTATCCGAACACCGGGGAGCTGTTTTTT
NA TRBD1 TRBJ1-1 TRBV2 CASRTQGAIDAEAFF TGTGCCAGCAGGACTCAGGGGGCGATAGACGCTGAAGCTTTCTTT
NA NA TRBJ2-7 TRBV5-4 CASSSLARDEQYF TGTGCCAGCAGCTCACTAGCCCGGGACGAGCAGTACTTC
NA NA TRBJ2-2 TRBV11-2 CASSLLRSGELFF TGTGCCAGCAGCTTATTGAGGTCCGGGGAGCTGTTTTTT
once TRBD1 TRBJ2-5 TRBV6-5 CASSWDRVEGETQYF TGTGCCAGCAGTTGGGACAGGGTGGAAGGGGAGACCCAGTACTTC
NA NA TRBJ2-2 TRBV12-5 CASALVGGTGELFF TGTGCTAGTGCCCTCGTGGGGGGTACCGGGGAGCTGTTTTTT
NA NA TRBJ1-3 TRBV6-1 CASSEAGGPAGNTIYF TGTGCCAGCAGTGAAGCTGGGGGCCCCGCTGGAAACACCATATATTTT
NA TRBD2 TRBJ2-1 TRBV29-1 CSVEGGTSGSFLFRNEQFF TGCAGCGTTGAGGGGGGAACTAGCGGGAGTTTTCTTTTTCGGAATGAGCAGTTCTTC
NA TRBD2 TRBJ2-1 TRBV7-2 CASSRTSGRNEQFF TGTGCCAGCAGCCGGACTAGCGGTCGCAATGAGCAGTTCTTC
NA NA TRBJ2-1 TRBV6-2/TRBV6-3 CASSYTATLNEQFF TGTGCCAGCAGTTACACAGCCACGCTCAATGAGCAGTTCTTC
NA NA TRBJ2-5 TRBV28 CASSPVGPQETQYF TGTGCCAGCAGTCCCGTGGGCCCCCAAGAGACCCAGTACTTC
once NA TRBJ2-5 TRBV3-1/TRBV3-2 CASSLDRQETQYF TGTGCCAGCAGCCTAGACAGGCAAGAGACCCAGTACTTC
NA TRBD1 TRBJ1-2 TRBV6-6 CASRAGQGNYGYTF TGTGCCAGCAGGGCGGGACAGGGAAACTATGGCTACACCTTC
NA TRBD2 TRBJ2-1 TRBV7-2 CASSLAPGGYNEQFF TGTGCCAGCAGCTTAGCGCCCGGGGGGTACAATGAGCAGTTCTTC
NA NA TRBJ2-3 TRBV27 CASSLFGSAGDTQYF TGTGCCAGCAGTTTATTCGGGAGTGCGGGAGATACGCAGTATTTT
NA TRBD1 TRBJ1-2 TRBV3-1/TRBV3-2 CASSSRDRGFYGYTF TGTGCCAGCAGCAGTCGGGACAGGGGTTTCTATGGCTACACCTTC
NA NA TRBJ1-4 TRBV5-8 CASSLGEQGPYNEKLFF TGTGCCAGCAGCTTGGGAGAGCAGGGGCCTTATAATGAAAAACTGTTTTTT
NA NA TRBJ1-4 TRBV7-9 CASSLVIGTNEKLFF TGTGCCAGCAGCTTAGTAATTGGCACTAATGAAAAACTGTTTTTT
NA TRBD2 TRBJ2-7 TRBV9 CASSVEARGSSYEQYF TGTGCCAGCAGCGTAGAAGCGCGGGGGAGCTCCTACGAGCAGTACTTC
NA NA TRBJ2-1 TRBV27 CASSPSGLYNEQFF TGTGCCAGCAGTCCCAGCGGGTTGTACAATGAGCAGTTCTTC